This section outlines one T cell receptor (beta chain) sequence together with its context. Its specificity is unknown. In replicate PCRs of sorted subsets, about 220 ng DNA, about 30,000 T cell genomes, was used. Profiled with immunoSEQ multiplex PCR; TCRdb holds only in-frame clones, not every one. In the table there are hundreds of thousands of clones, less than 85% of which are singletons. Looked up from germline, CDR1 is MNHNS and CDR2 is SASEGT. The CDR3 runs 15 residues. V shed 5 bases, J shed 1 base, and the junction held 5 bases outside the gene matches. None of the donors, who were healthy HIV-negative adults, had recently had acute infections or vaccinations. This record belongs to a study of shared clonotypes between healthy human individuals. Study-level results: Naive CD4 clonotypes were shared across a handful of donors at about 5.3%. Researchers found naive subsets generally carried larger estimated richness than memory subsets.

The source of this sequence is a woman aged 25 to 45 in good health. The material sequenced was memory CD4+ T cells sorted from blood. Regarding subset: CD45RA-negative fraction. This chain connects TRBV6-1 to TRBJ1-5, with 7 bases fitting TRBD1. The CDR3 sequence: CASSWTGGSNQPQHF. CDR3 DNA sequence: TGTGCCAGCAGTTGGACAGGTGGGAGCAATCAGCCCCAGCATTTT.